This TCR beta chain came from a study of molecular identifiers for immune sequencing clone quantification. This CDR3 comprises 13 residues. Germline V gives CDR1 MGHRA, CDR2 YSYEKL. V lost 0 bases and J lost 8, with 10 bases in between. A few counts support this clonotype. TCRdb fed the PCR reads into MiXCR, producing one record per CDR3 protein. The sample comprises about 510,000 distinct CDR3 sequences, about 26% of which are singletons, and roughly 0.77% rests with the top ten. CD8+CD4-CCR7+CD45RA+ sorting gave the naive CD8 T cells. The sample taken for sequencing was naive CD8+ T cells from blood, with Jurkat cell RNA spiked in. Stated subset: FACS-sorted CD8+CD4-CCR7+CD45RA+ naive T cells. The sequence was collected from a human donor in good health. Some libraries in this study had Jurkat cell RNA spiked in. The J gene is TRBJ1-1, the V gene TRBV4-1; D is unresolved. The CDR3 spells CASSQDIPLEAFF. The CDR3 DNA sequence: TGCGCCAGCAGCCAAGATATTCCCCTAGAAGCTTTCTTT.